These 30 T cell receptor beta chains originate from one sample sequenced in a study of shared clonotypes between healthy human individuals (dated by TCRdb to 2020 to 2022). Library preparation employed the immunoSEQ multiplex PCR assay. Drawn from immuneACCESS, this table holds only the in-frame rearrangements with V and J called that TCRdb kept. Clones are partly lost; checked studies trace under half to an unresolved V gene and leave the rest unexplained. The sample has roughly 1.4 million clones on record, approximately 98.5% of them singletons. Approximately 0.38% of the sample lies in the top ten. Material: naive CD4+ T cells sorted from blood. This specimen's cell subset or site label, interpreted: CD45RA+ positively selected. The source of these receptors is a young man in good health.

The chain uses TRBV5-1 and TRBJ2-4, with 8 positions matching TRBD2. CDR1 and CDR2 from the germline V gene are SGHRS and YFSETQ. The V and J ends lost 0 bases and 0 bases, in that order; junction bases with no gene match: 11. The CDR3 spans 19 residues. CDR3 coding DNA: TGCGCCAGCAGCTTGGGACTAGCGTTCGGACTCATAGCCAAAAACATTCAGTACTTC. Its protein product is CASSLGLAFGLIAKNIQYF.

The chain joins TRBV5-1 to TRBJ2-2; 10 bases agree with TRBD2. The J segment lost 4 bases and the V segment lost 4 bases, leaving 7 bases of the junction unmatched. The CDR3 spans 16 residues. Germline V lookup: CDR1 SGHRS, CDR2 YFSETQ. The CDR3 DNA sequence: TGCGCCAGCAGCGCGTCGGGACTAGCGCTCACCGGGGAGCTGTTTTTT. It codes for CASSASGLALTGELFF.

The CDR3 loop is CASSSPKRGGDTQYF. The CDR3 DNA follows: TGTGCCAGCAGCTCCCCGAAGAGGGGTGGAGATACGCAGTATTTT. V and J are TRBV7-2 and TRBJ2-3; perhaps D is TRBD1 or TRBD2 (5 bases each). Trimming cost V 4 bases and J 5 bases, with 16 bases left between them. CDR1 and CDR2 (germline): SGHTA, FQGNSA. CDR3 length equals 15 residues.

The chain uses TRBV7-9 and TRBJ2-5; D is unclear. The ends were cut back, 4 bases at V and 5 bases at J, with 5 bases in the middle. CDR1 SEHNR and CDR2 FQNEAQ come from the germline V gene (reference sequence). The CDR3 has 11 residues. The CDR3 region is CASSSEETQYF. For the CDR3, the DNA is TGTGCCAGCAGCTCGGAGGAGACCCAGTACTTC.

This chain joins TRBV11-3 and TRBJ2-3; 8 nucleotides align to TRBD2. CDR3 length: 15 residues. Germline CDR1 SGHNT, CDR2 YENEEA. J gave up 4 bases and V 5 bases, and 8 bases lay outside the gene matches. The CDR3 protein is CASSLGLREADTQYF. The CDR3 DNA reads as TGTGCCAGCAGCCTTGGACTGCGGGAGGCAGATACGCAGTATTTT.

The V gene is TRBV6-1, the J gene TRBJ2-5; TRBD1 might be the D (7 bases). V was cut by 2 bases and J by 5 bases, with 15 bases left in between. This CDR3 comprises 15 residues. Germline-derived CDR1 and CDR2 are MNHNS and SASEGT. As DNA, the CDR3 is TGTGCCAGCAGTGAATGGAGGGGGCGCCTTGAGACCCAGTACTTC. It encodes CASSEWRGRLETQYF.

The V and J genes are TRBV5-1 and TRBJ2-6; 7 bases fit TRBD1. J gave up 0 bases and V 4 bases, and 10 bases lay outside the gene matches. Germline values: CDR1 SGHRS, CDR2 YFSETQ. This CDR3 has 18 amino acids. The CDR3 bases are TGCGCCAGCAGCCTACCGGGACAGAGACGCTCTGGGGCCAACGTCCTGACTTTC. Translating it yields CASSLPGQRRSGANVLTF. The full variable domain, its missing parts supplied by reference TRBV5-1 and TRBJ2-6, is KAGVTQTPRYLIKTRGQQVTLSCSPISGHRSVSWYQQTPGQGLQFLFEYFSETQRNKGNFPGRFSGRQFSNSRSEMNVSTLELGDSALYLCASSLPGQRRSGANVLTFGAGSRLTVL.

The chain links TRBV11-3 to TRBJ2-7, with 9 bases that match TRBD1. Germline-derived CDR1 and CDR2 are SGHNT and YENEEA. The trim removed 8 bases at V and 4 bases at J, leaving 6 bases unmatched. The CDR3 contains 13 residues. The CDR3 loop is CASSGQGKYEQYF. In DNA form, the CDR3 reads TGTGCCAGCTCCGGACAGGGGAAATACGAGCAGTACTTC.

The genes are TRBV28 and TRBJ1-2; 9 bases fit TRBD1. V lost 7 bases and J lost 8; bases outside the gene matches: 5. Germline-derived CDR1 and CDR2 are MDHEN and SYDVKM. This CDR3 has 12 residues. CDR3 bases: TGTGCCAGCATTAGACAGGGGGAAGGCTACACCTTC. Its protein is CASIRQGEGYTF.

V and J are TRBV10-2 and TRBJ2-6; a weak D match, TRBD2 (6 bases). Germline-derived CDR1 and CDR2 are WSHSY and SAAADI. V lost 2 bases and J lost 1, with 9 bases in between. The CDR3 runs 16 residues. The CDR3 DNA sequence: TGCGCCAGCAGTGAGGATGGGGGGTCTGGGGCCAACGTCCTGACTTTC. Its translation: CASSEDGGSGANVLTF.

The V and J genes are TRBV19 and TRBJ2-3, with D perhaps TRBD1 (6 bases). Germline CDR1 and CDR2: LNHDA and SQIVND (reference sequence). Deletions cut 8 bases from V and 2 bases from J, with 20 bases between. This CDR3 is built from 16 residues. This chain's CDR3 is CASQGGRQIFTDTQYF. DNA for the CDR3: TGTGCCAGTCAAGGGGGACGGCAGATCTTCACAGATACGCAGTATTTT.

This chain links TRBV19 with TRBJ1-4, with TRBD1 matching over 7 bases. CDR3 length equals 15 residues. Trimming took 5 bases from V and 4 from J; bases not matched to a gene: 7. The germline V gene has CDR1 LNHDA and CDR2 SQIVND (reference sequence). The CDR3 DNA is TGTGCCAGTAGTGTTTACGGGACAGTTAATGAAAAACTGTTTTTT. This gives the protein CASSVYGTVNEKLFF.

In regard to this clone: Other DNA sequences within the sample encode an identical CDR3. The chain is built from TRBV6-5 and TRBJ2-1; D gene uncertain. In germline, CDR1 is MNHEY, CDR2 SVGAGI. Deletions cut 6 bases from V and 2 bases from J, with 8 bases between. The CDR3 has 13 residues. CDR3: CASRGSAYNEQFF. DNA for the CDR3: TGTGCCAGCAGGGGGTCAGCCTACAATGAGCAGTTCTTC.

This sequence joins TRBV5-1 and TRBJ1-3, with TRBD1 identical over 10 bases. Germline-derived CDR1 and CDR2 are SGHRS and YFSETQ. The V gene end was trimmed by 0 bases and the J gene end by 4 bases; junction bases not matched to a gene: 4. The CDR3 covers 16 residues. In nucleotides, the CDR3 is TGCGCCAGCAGCTTGGACGGGACAGGGGTGGGAAACACCATATATTTT. This translates into CASSLDGTGVGNTIYF. Full variable domain (outside the CDR3, taken from reference TRBV5-1 and TRBJ1-3): KAGVTQTPRYLIKTRGQQVTLSCSPISGHRSVSWYQQTPGQGLQFLFEYFSETQRNKGNFPGRFSGRQFSNSRSEMNVSTLELGDSALYLCASSLDGTGVGNTIYFGEGSWLTVV.

This clone was recorded only once. This chain joins TRBV27 and TRBJ2-1, with a tentative D call TRBD2 (6 bases). The CDR3 covers 20 residues. Trimming shortened V by 4 bases and J by 3 bases, and 28 bases separated the two germline ends. CDR1 and CDR2 (germline): MNHEY, SMNVEV (reference sequence). The CDR3 sequence is CASSSPGTFSSAENYNEQFF. DNA for the CDR3: TGTGCCAGCAGTTCCCCCGGGACTTTTTCCTCGGCGGAGAACTACAATGAGCAGTTCTTC.

The genes are TRBV9 and TRBJ1-3; possibly TRBD1 for D (6 bases). Between the trimmed V and J ends, which lost 0 bases and 0 bases, there was a span of 16 bases. Germline V gives CDR1 SGDLS, CDR2 YYNGEE. CDR3 length equals 18 residues. CDR3 protein: CASSVAGQGKSSGNTIYF. In DNA, the CDR3 is TGTGCCAGCAGCGTAGCAGGGCAGGGGAAAAGCTCTGGAAACACCATATATTTT.

The chain uses TRBV5-1 and TRBJ2-7, with TRBD2 matching 10 bases. The CDR3 totals 16 residues. Unmatched junction bases numbered 6, after V lost 1 base and J lost 2 bases. Looked up from germline, CDR1 is SGHRS and CDR2 is YFSETQ. DNA for the CDR3: TGCGCCAGCAGCTTGACAGCGGGAGGGCCTCCCTACGAGCAGTACTTC. Translating it yields CASSLTAGGPPYEQYF.

This sequence joins TRBV4-1 and TRBJ2-7; 7 nucleotides agree with TRBD2. Germline CDR1 reads MGHRA; CDR2 reads YSYEKL. The CDR3 sequence is 14 residues long. With V trimmed by 4 bases and J by 2 bases, 5 bases remained unmatched. The CDR3, as DNA: TGCGCCAGCAGCCGAGGACTAGACACCTACGAGCAGTACTTC. This translates into CASSRGLDTYEQYF.

The J gene is TRBJ1-4, the V gene TRBV27; TRBD1 might be the D (6 bases). Trimming shortened V by 4 bases and J by 4 bases, and 16 bases separated the two germline ends. This CDR3 has 16 amino acids. CDR1 MNHEY and CDR2 SMNVEV come from the germline V gene (reference sequence). Here the CDR3 DNA reads TGTGCCAGCAGTTCCCAACCAGGGGACTTTAATGAAAAACTGTTTTTT. Translating gives CASSSQPGDFNEKLFF.

The J gene is TRBJ1-5, the V gene TRBV30; D gene uncertain. The length of the CDR3 is 14 residues. Per the germline V gene, CDR1 is GTSNPN and CDR2 is SVGIG (reference sequence). V lost 0 bases and J 5 bases, leaving 11 bases between the germline ends. CDR3 in amino acids: CAWSVKGRHQPQHF. The DNA of the CDR3 is TGTGCCTGGAGTGTAAAGGGCAGACATCAGCCCCAGCATTTT.

The chain carries TRBV2 and TRBJ2-7; 9 nucleotides agree with TRBD1. Germline V gene sequence: CDR1 SNHLY, CDR2 FYNNEI. The length of the CDR3 is 14 residues. Losses at the gene ends were 0 bases for V and 6 bases for J; bases not matched to a gene: 3. This CDR3 reads CASSEARDRAEQYF. CDR3 sequence (DNA): TGTGCCAGCAGTGAAGCGCGGGACAGGGCCGAGCAGTACTTC.

The rearrangement uses TRBV29-1 and TRBJ2-1, with D possibly being TRBD1 or TRBD2 (5 bases each). This CDR3 spans 13 amino acids. Looked up from germline, CDR1 is SQVTM and CDR2 is ANQGSEA. V lost 6 bases and J 5 bases, leaving 14 bases between the germline ends. CDR3 coding DNA: TGCAGCGTACGGGACCAGAAGAACAATGAGCAGTTCTTC. Its protein is CSVRDQKNNEQFF.

The J gene is TRBJ2-3, the V gene TRBV5-1, with 10 bases lining up with TRBD2. Trimming at V came to 5 bases and at J to 2 bases, leaving 11 bases not matched to a gene. Germline values: CDR1 SGHRS, CDR2 YFSETQ. CDR3 length: 17 amino acids. CDR3 bases: TGCGCCAGCAGAACCGGGACTAGCGCGTGGCCCACAGATACGCAGTATTTT. Residues: CASRTGTSAWPTDTQYF.

The J gene is TRBJ2-1, the V gene TRBV25-1, with D possibly matching TRBD2 (6 bases). The germline V and J ends were trimmed by 3 bases and 2 bases, with 11 bases remaining between them. There are 15 residues in the CDR3. Germline loops: CDR1 MGHDK, CDR2 SYGVNS. This chain's CDR3 is CASSEGGATYNEQFF. The CDR3 DNA reads as TGTGCCAGCAGTGAGGGCGGGGCTACCTACAATGAGCAGTTCTTC. The variable domain in full, completed from reference TRBV25-1 and TRBJ2-1, reads EADIYQTPRYLVIGTGKKITLECSQTMGHDKMYWYQQDPGMELHLIHYSYGVNSTEKGDLSSESTVSRIRTEHFPLTLESARPSHTSQYLCASSEGGATYNEQFFGPGTRLTVL.

This rearrangement joins TRBV27 to TRBJ1-1, with a tentative D call TRBD1 (6 bases). CDR3 length: 14 residues. V was shortened by 7 bases and J by 5 bases, with 17 bases between the two germline ends. In germline, CDR1 is MNHEY, CDR2 SMNVEV (reference sequence). The CDR3 protein is CASKIGGLGTEAFF. The CDR3 DNA sequence: TGTGCCAGCAAAATCGGGGGGCTTGGGACTGAAGCTTTCTTT.

The rearrangement joins TRBV19 to TRBJ1-1, with D perhaps TRBD1 (6 bases). The CDR3 is made up of 15 amino acids. CDR1 is LNHDA and CDR2 is SQIVND in the germline V gene (reference sequence). The ends were cut back, 6 bases at V and 3 bases at J, with 17 bases in the middle. The CDR3 DNA reads TGTGCCAGTAGAATCAGCGGGGGCAAGGACACTGAAGCTTTCTTT. Its protein product is CASRISGGKDTEAFF.

This clone came up once. V is TRBV10-1 and J is TRBJ2-5; a weak D match, TRBD2 (6 bases). Germline CDR1 reads WNHNN; CDR2 reads SYGVQD (reference sequence). V lost 3 bases to trimming and J lost 4 bases, with 15 bases between them. The CDR3 is 15 residues long. For the CDR3, the DNA is TGCGCCAGCAGTGATACGTCGGGACTCGGAGAGACCCAGTACTTC. Amino acid sequence: CASSDTSGLGETQYF.

This clone came up once. CDR3 DNA: TGTGCCAGCAGATCGGGACTAGAGTTCACCGGGGAGCTGTTTTTT. This codes for CASRSGLEFTGELFF. This sequence joins TRBV5-5 and TRBJ2-2, with 8 positions matching TRBD2. CDR1 SGHKS and CDR2 YYEKEE come from the germline V gene (reference sequence). V shed 5 bases, J shed 4 bases, and the junction held 7 bases outside the gene matches. The CDR3 has 15 amino acids.

This chain links TRBV7-2 with TRBJ1-2, with 7 nucleotides matching TRBD1. Germline loops: CDR1 SGHTA, CDR2 FQGNSA. CDR3 size: 15 residues. Trimming cost V 4 bases and J 3 bases; bases outside gene matches: 8. The CDR3 nucleotides read TGTGCCAGCAGCTCAACAGGGGTGGGTGACTATGGCTACACCTTC. This sequence encodes CASSSTGVGDYGYTF.

The V call is TRBV9, the J call TRBJ1-5; TRBD1 might be the D (5 bases). The length of the CDR3 is 13 residues. The germline gives CDR1 SGDLS, CDR2 YYNGEE. Between the trimmed V and J ends, which lost 3 bases and 4 bases, there was a span of 8 bases. The CDR3 is CASSGGYNQPQHF. CDR3 DNA sequence: TGTGCCAGCAGCGGGGGGTATAATCAGCCCCAGCATTTT.